This entry lists 24 T cell receptor beta chains sequenced from one sample in a study of brain metastases from non-small cell lung cancer. The table came from immunoSEQ multiplex PCR; TCRdb's copy has only in-frame clones and leaves some out. The sample has approximately 2,700 clones, approximately 80% seen once. The sequencing input was primary lung tumor tissue. All receptors come from a donor at least 40 years old with non-small cell lung cancer.

V and J are TRBV11-2 and TRBJ2-1; unclear D gene. CDR1 and CDR2 from the germline V gene are SGHAT and FQNNGV. The CDR3 contains 13 residues. V lost 1 base and J lost 3, with 4 bases in between. CDR3 in amino acids: CASSLGNYNEQFF. The DNA for the CDR3 is TGTGCCAGCAGCTTAGGGAACTACAATGAGCAGTTCTTC.

This sequence joins TRBV2 and TRBJ1-1; D gene unclear. The CDR3 contains 14 residues. CDR1 and CDR2 (germline): SNHLY, FYNNEI. With 5 bases removed from V and 0 bases from J, the gap between germline ends came to 10 bases. CDR3 residues: CASSIGLLNTEAFF. The CDR3 DNA reads TGTGCCAGCAGTATCGGGCTCTTGAACACTGAAGCTTTCTTT.

The V gene is TRBV5-4, the J gene TRBJ1-6, with a weak D call TRBD1 (6 bases). With 3 bases removed from V and 7 bases from J, the gap between germline ends came to 17 bases. Germline CDR1 SGHNT, CDR2 YYREEE (reference sequence). CDR3 length equals 16 residues. The CDR3 DNA is TGTGCCAGCAGCTCTAGTGCGACAGGAATAAATTCACCCCTCCACTTT. This encodes CASSSSATGINSPLHF.

The chain links TRBV27 to TRBJ2-1; no clear D gene. V lost 7 bases and J lost 5, with 21 bases in between. The germline gives CDR1 MNHEY, CDR2 SMNVEV (reference sequence). The CDR3 spans 16 residues. In nucleotides, the CDR3 is TGTGCCAGCAAAATGAACCCAGCGTCTCTTAACAATGAGCAGTTCTTC. It encodes CASKMNPASLNNEQFF.

The chain employs TRBV30 and TRBJ2-2; D possibly corresponds to TRBD1 (5 bases). Germline lookup yields CDR1 GTSNPN and CDR2 SVGIG (reference sequence). Trimming took 5 bases from V and 4 from J, leaving 14 bases between them. CDR3 length equals 14 residues. The chain's CDR3 is CAWARMGLTGELFF. CDR3 bases: TGTGCCTGGGCCCGTATGGGGCTCACCGGGGAGCTGTTTTTT.

The chain combines TRBV2 with TRBJ2-2; 7 bases are shared with TRBD2. Germline CDR1 and CDR2: SNHLY and FYNNEI. This CDR3 has 16 amino acids. V lost 5 bases and J lost 0; bases outside the gene matches: 6. The CDR3 loop is CASSPSGNPNTGELFF. DNA for the CDR3: TGTGCCAGCAGTCCTAGCGGCAACCCGAACACCGGGGAGCTGTTTTTT.

This rearrangement joins TRBV29-1 to TRBJ2-2; 7 nucleotides align to TRBD1. The CDR3 is 14 amino acids. J gave up 1 base and V 5 bases, and 4 bases lay outside the gene matches. Germline V CDR1 and CDR2: SQVTM, ANQGSEA. The CDR3 region is CSVTRQGNTGELFF. CDR3 in DNA: TGCAGCGTTACCCGACAGGGGAACACCGGGGAGCTGTTTTTT.

In regard to this clone: The identical CDR3 is also encoded by other nucleotide sequences in the sample. The J gene is TRBJ2-3, the V gene TRBV10-1; TRBD2 aligns across 8 bases. There are 13 residues in the CDR3. The ends lost 4 bases at V and 5 bases at J; junction bases unmatched: 2. Germline loops: CDR1 WNHNN, CDR2 SYGVQD (reference sequence). The CDR3: CASSGSGIDTQYF. The CDR3, as DNA: TGCGCCAGCAGTGGTAGCGGGATAGATACGCAGTATTTT.

The chain is built from TRBV12-3 or TRBV12-4 and TRBJ2-1; 9 nucleotides match TRBD2. The CDR3 extends over 12 amino acids. V was clipped by 5 bases and J by 9 bases; unmatched bases: 2. For the CDR3, the DNA is TGTGCCAGCAGTACTAGCGGGCGTGAGCAGTTCTTC. This sequence encodes CASSTSGREQFF.

The chain combines TRBV19 with TRBJ1-5; a possible D gene is TRBD1 (6 bases). Germline CDR1 LNHDA, CDR2 SQIVND (reference sequence). This CDR3 has 17 amino acids. Trimming left V 0 bases short and J 3 bases short, with 15 bases between. The CDR3 reads CASSIDRGGDNNQPQHF. The CDR3 region has the DNA TGTGCCAGTAGTATAGATCGGGGGGGGGACAACAATCAGCCCCAGCATTTT. The complete variable domain, with remaining parts taken from reference TRBV19 and TRBJ1-5, reads DGGITQSPKYLFRKEGQNVTLSCEQNLNHDAMYWYRQDPGQGLRLIYYSQIVNDFQKGDIAEGYSVSREKKESFPLTVTSAQKNPTAFYLCASSIDRGGDNNQPQHFGDGTRLSIL.

As regards this clone: The sample has other DNA sequences that encode this CDR3 too. The chain carries TRBV5-4 and TRBJ2-1; TRBD2 agrees at 12 bases. The V gene end was trimmed by 4 bases and the J gene end by 9 bases; junction bases not matched to a gene: 8. CDR1 SGHNT and CDR2 YYREEE come from the germline V gene (reference sequence). This CDR3 spans 15 amino acids. The CDR3, as DNA: TGTGCCAGCAGCCCCTGGACTAGCGGGACTGGTGAGCAGTTCTTC. This translates into CASSPWTSGTGEQFF.

This chain links TRBV2 with TRBJ1-1; D is undetermined. The V gene's germline CDR1 is SNHLY and CDR2 FYNNEI. This CDR3 is 14 amino acids long. Trimming shortened V by 4 bases and J by 0 bases, and 9 bases separated the two germline ends. The CDR3 DNA reads TGTGCCAGCAGTGCTGGGCTAATGAACACTGAAGCTTTCTTT. Its translation: CASSAGLMNTEAFF.

The chain carries TRBV19 and TRBJ1-3; D uncertain. In germline, CDR1 is LNHDA, CDR2 SQIVND (reference sequence). CDR3 length: 14 residues. Trimming stripped 5 bases from V and 0 bases from J, with 8 bases between. The CDR3 region is CASSLGSSGNTIYF. CDR3 in DNA: TGTGCCAGTAGTCTGGGGAGCTCTGGAAACACCATATATTTT.

In regard to this clone: A much larger clonotype is one base distant, so this may be a read error. This specimen includes other DNA sequences encoding the same CDR3. The chain couples TRBV24-1 to TRBJ2-1, with D unclear. The CDR3 spans 14 residues. CDR1 is KGHDR, CDR2 SFDVKD, per germline. In DNA form, the CDR3 reads TGTGCCACCAGTGCCTTTACGCTCTCCAATGAGCAATTCTTC. Protein sequence: CATSAFTLSNEQFF.

The chain couples TRBV29-1 to TRBJ2-7; D is possibly TRBD2 (5 bases). V was trimmed by 7 bases and J by 4 bases, leaving 20 bases between them. This CDR3 has 14 residues. Germline V gives CDR1 SQVTM, CDR2 ANQGSEA. This CDR3 reads CSGGKAGEGYEQYF. The CDR3, as DNA: TGCAGCGGCGGAAAGGCGGGTGAAGGGTACGAGCAGTACTTC.

V and J are TRBV7-2 and TRBJ2-7; D not certain. V lost 5 bases and J 1 base, leaving 15 bases between the germline ends. The CDR3 extends over 15 amino acids. Germline assignment: CDR1 SGHTA and CDR2 FQGNSA. CDR3 nucleotides: TGTGCCAGCAGCCTCATCAGGATCTCGTCCTACGAGCAGTACTTC. This translates into CASSLIRISSYEQYF.

The chain combines TRBV3-1 (or the pseudogene TRBV3-2) with TRBJ2-5; TRBD2 matches at 12 bases. The trim removed 4 bases at V and 5 bases at J, leaving 2 bases unmatched. The CDR3 spans 14 residues. Germline assignment: CDR1 LGHDT and CDR2 YNNKEL (reference sequence). The CDR3: CASSLTSGSETQYF. The CDR3 region has the DNA TGTGCCAGCAGCCTGACTAGCGGGAGTGAGACCCAGTACTTC.

The chain carries TRBV7-2 and TRBJ2-5, with D possibly TRBD2 on 7 matching bases. CDR1 and CDR2 from the germline V gene are SGHTA and FQGNSA. The V end was cut by 6 bases, the J end by 5 bases, with 16 bases between. CDR3 length: 14 residues. CDR3 amino acids: CASRPGLTGETQYF. CDR3 bases: TGTGCCAGCAGACCGGGACTAACAGGGGAGACCCAGTACTTC.

The rearrangement joins TRBV29-1 to TRBJ2-1; unclear D gene. CDR3 length: 14 amino acids. With 2 bases removed from V and 10 bases from J, the gap between germline ends came to 18 bases. Germline V gene sequence: CDR1 SQVTM, CDR2 ANQGSEA. The CDR3 region has the DNA TGCAGCGTTGAAAAGTTGGAAGTAATTGAGGAGCAGTTCTTC. Translation: CSVEKLEVIEEQFF.

The chain recombines TRBV18 with TRBJ2-1; the D is unclear. Germline assignment: CDR1 KGHSH and CDR2 LQKENI. The V gene lost 6 bases and the J gene lost 5 bases, with 11 bases spanning the gap. This CDR3 comprises 13 residues. Here the CDR3 DNA reads TGTGCCAGCTCCGCCGCCCCCGACAATGAGCAGTTCTTC. Amino acids: CASSAAPDNEQFF.

This clone was detected only once. The chain joins TRBV19 to TRBJ1-3; maybe TRBD1 (5 bases). Germline V CDR1 and CDR2: LNHDA, SQIVND (reference sequence). This CDR3 spans 16 amino acids. Trimming pared 5 bases from V and 1 base from J, leaving 15 bases between. The CDR3 loop is CASSVSGTGSGNTIYF. DNA for the CDR3: TGTGCCAGTAGTGTCTCCGGGACGGGATCTGGAAACACCATATATTTT.

The chain joins TRBV24-1 to TRBJ2-3; D may be TRBD1 (5 bases). CDR3 length: 14 amino acids. The V end was cut by 9 bases, the J end by 2 bases, with 14 bases between. Germline CDR1 and CDR2: KGHDR and SFDVKD. The CDR3 protein is CATEAGHNTDTQYF. CDR3 nucleotides: TGTGCCACCGAGGCCGGACACAACACAGATACGCAGTATTTT.

The rearrangement links TRBV27 to TRBJ1-6; the D gene is possibly TRBD1 (5 bases). Trimming took off 6 bases at V and 0 bases at J, with 15 bases between the two ends. The CDR3 covers 17 residues. Germline loops: CDR1 MNHEY, CDR2 SMNVEV (reference sequence). The CDR3 loop is CASSRDLLSSYNSPLHF. In DNA, the CDR3 is TGTGCCAGCAGCCGGGACTTACTGAGCTCCTATAATTCACCCCTCCACTTT.

The chain combines TRBV14 with TRBJ1-2, with D possibly TRBD1 on 6 matching bases. The CDR3 is 14 residues long. Per the germline V gene, CDR1 is SGHDN and CDR2 is FVKESK. V lost 2 bases and J lost 4, with 11 bases in between. The CDR3 DNA is TGTGCCAGCAGCCAACTGGACAGCTCCTATGGCTACACCTTC. This sequence encodes CASSQLDSSYGYTF.